This T cell receptor (beta chain) is drawn from a study of shared clonotypes between healthy human individuals. Points from the study as a whole: Several donors held approximately 4.6% of naive CD4 clonotypes in common.

The repertoire was sequenced with immunoSEQ multiplex PCR; TCRdb's copy has only in-frame clones and lacks some. The table has under 600,000 clones, roughly 98% seen once; the top ten hold less than 0.35%. V was clipped by 0 bases and J by 7 bases, with 25 bases between them. The CDR3 has 18 amino acids. The germline V gene has CDR1 SQVTM and CDR2 ANQGSEA. This clone has a single count. Its antigen remains unknown. CD45RO-negative, CCR7-positively selected cells formed the naive CD8 fraction, excluding terminally differentiated effector memory CD45RA+ cells. The donors, all of them Caucasian adults, lived in Nashville, Tennessee.

What was sequenced was naive CD8+ T cells sorted from blood. This sequence originates from a man aged 25 to 40 in good health. The chain carries TRBV29-1 and TRBJ2-1; D unclear. The CDR3 DNA follows: TGCAGCGTTGAAGAATGGGAAATTCGGACCAACCATGGGAATGAGCAGTTCTTC. Residues: CSVEEWEIRTNHGNEQFF.